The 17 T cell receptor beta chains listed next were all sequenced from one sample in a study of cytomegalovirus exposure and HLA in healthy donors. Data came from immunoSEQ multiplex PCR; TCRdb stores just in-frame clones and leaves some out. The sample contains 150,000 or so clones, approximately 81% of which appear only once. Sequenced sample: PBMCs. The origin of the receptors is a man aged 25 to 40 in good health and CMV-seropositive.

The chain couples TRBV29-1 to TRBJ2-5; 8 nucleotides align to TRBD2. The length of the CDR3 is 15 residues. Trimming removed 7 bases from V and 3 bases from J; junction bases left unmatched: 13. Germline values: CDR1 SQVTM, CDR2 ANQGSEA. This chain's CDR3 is CSARARGGGEETQYF. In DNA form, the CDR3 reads TGCAGCGCCCGAGCCCGGGGGGGAGGGGAAGAGACCCAGTACTTC.

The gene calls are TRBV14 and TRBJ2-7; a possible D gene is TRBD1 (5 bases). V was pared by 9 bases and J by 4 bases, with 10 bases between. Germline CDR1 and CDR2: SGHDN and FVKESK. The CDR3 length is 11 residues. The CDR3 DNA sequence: TGTGCCAGACAGACAGCTTACGAGCAGTACTTC. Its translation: CARQTAYEQYF.

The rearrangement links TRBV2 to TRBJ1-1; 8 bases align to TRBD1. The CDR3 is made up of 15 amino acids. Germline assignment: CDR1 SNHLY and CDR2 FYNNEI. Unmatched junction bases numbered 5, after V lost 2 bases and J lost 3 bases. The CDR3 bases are TGTGCCAGCAGTGAAATAGGACAGGGAGACACTGAAGCTTTCTTT. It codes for CASSEIGQGDTEAFF. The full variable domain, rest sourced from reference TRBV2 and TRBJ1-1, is EPEVTQTPSHQVTQMGQEVILRCVPISNHLYFYWYRQILGQKVEFLVSFYNNEISEKSEIFDDQFSVERPDGSNFTLKIRSTKLEDSAMYFCASSEIGQGDTEAFFGQGTRLTVV.

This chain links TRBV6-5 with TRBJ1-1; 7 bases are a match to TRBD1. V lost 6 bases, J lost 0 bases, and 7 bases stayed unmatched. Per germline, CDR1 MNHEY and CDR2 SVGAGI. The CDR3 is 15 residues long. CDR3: CASRSGQFMNTEAFF. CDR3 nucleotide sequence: TGTGCCAGCAGGTCGGGACAGTTCATGAACACTGAAGCTTTCTTT.

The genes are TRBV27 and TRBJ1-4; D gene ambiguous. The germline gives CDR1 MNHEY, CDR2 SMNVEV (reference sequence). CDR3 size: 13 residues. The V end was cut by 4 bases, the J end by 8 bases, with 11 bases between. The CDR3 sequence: CASSYNPREKLFF. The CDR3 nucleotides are TGTGCCAGCAGTTATAACCCGAGGGAAAAACTGTTTTTT.

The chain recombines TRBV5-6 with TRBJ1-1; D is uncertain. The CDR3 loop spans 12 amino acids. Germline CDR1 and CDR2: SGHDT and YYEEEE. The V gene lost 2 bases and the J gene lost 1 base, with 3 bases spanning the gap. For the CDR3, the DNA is TGTGCCAGCAGCTTTCGGAACACTGAAGCTTTCTTT. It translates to CASSFRNTEAFF.

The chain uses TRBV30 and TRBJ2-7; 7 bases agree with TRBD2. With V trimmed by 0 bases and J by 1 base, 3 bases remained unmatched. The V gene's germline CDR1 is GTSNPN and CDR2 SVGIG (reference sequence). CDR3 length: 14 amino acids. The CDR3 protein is CAWSVMRESYEQYF. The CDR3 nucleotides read TGTGCCTGGAGTGTAATGCGGGAGTCCTACGAGCAGTACTTC.

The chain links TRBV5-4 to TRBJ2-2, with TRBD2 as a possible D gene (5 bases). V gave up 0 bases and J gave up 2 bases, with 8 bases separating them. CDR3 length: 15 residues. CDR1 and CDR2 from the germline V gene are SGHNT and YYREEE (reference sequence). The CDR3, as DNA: TGTGCCAGCAGCTTGGCGGGGTTAAACACCGGGGAGCTGTTTTTT. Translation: CASSLAGLNTGELFF. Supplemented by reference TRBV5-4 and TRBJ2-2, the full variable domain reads ETGVTQSPTHLIKTRGQQVTLRCSSQSGHNTVSWYQQALGQGPQFIFQYYREEENGRGNFPPRFSGLQFPNYSSELNVNALELDDSALYLCASSLAGLNTGELFFGEGSRLTVL.

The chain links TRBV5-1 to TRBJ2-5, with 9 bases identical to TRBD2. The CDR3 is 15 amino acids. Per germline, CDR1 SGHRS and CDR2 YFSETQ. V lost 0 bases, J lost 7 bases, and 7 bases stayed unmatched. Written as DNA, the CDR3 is TGCGCCAGCAGCTTGGGATCTAGCGGGACCGGGACCCAGTACTTC. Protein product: CASSLGSSGTGTQYF.

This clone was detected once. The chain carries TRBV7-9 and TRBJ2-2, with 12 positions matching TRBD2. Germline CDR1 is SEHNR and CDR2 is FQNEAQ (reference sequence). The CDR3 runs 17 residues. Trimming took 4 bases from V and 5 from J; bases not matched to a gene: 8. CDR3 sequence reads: CASSSPTSGSRTGELFF. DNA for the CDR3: TGTGCCAGCAGCTCCCCGACTAGCGGGAGTCGGACCGGGGAGCTGTTTTTT.

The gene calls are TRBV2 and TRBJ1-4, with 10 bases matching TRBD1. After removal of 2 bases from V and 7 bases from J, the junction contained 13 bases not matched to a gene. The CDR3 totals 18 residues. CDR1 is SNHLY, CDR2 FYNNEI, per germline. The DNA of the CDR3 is TGTGCCAGCAGTGAAAGGGGAGGACAGGGGGTGCGAGGTGAAAAACTGTTTTTT. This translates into CASSERGGQGVRGEKLFF. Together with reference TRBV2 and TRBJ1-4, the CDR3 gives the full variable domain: EPEVTQTPSHQVTQMGQEVILRCVPISNHLYFYWYRQILGQKVEFLVSFYNNEISEKSEIFDDQFSVERPDGSNFTLKIRSTKLEDSAMYFCASSERGGQGVRGEKLFFGSGTQLSVL.

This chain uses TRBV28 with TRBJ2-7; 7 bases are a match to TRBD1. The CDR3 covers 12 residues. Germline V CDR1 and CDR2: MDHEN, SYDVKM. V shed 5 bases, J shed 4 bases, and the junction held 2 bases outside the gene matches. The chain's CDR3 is CASSMTGYEQYF. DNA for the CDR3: TGTGCCAGCAGTATGACAGGGTACGAGCAGTACTTC.

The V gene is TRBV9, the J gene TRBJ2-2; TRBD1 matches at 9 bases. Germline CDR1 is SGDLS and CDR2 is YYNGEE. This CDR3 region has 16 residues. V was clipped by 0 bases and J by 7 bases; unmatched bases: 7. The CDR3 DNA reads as TGTGCCAGCAGCGTAGAGACAGGGGGTCGAGGCGGGGAGCTGTTTTTT. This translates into CASSVETGGRGGELFF.

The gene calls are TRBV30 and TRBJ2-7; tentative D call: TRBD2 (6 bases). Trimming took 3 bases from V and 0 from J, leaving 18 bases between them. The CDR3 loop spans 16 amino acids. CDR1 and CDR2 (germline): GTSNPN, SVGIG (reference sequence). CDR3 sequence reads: CAWSSGGESGSYEQYF. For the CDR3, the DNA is TGTGCCTGGAGCTCCGGGGGAGAGTCGGGCTCCTACGAGCAGTACTTC.

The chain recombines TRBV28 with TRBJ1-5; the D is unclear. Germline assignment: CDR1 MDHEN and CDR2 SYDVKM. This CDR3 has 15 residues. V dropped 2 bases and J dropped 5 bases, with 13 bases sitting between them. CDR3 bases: TGTGCCAGCAGTTTAGGTGCCCCTCAGGATCAGCCCCAGCATTTT. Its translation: CASSLGAPQDQPQHF.

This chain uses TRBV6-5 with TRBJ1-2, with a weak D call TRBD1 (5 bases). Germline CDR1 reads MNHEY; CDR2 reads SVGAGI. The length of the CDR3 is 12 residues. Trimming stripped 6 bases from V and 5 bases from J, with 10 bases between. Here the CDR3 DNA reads TGTGCCAGCAGCATATCAGGGTATGGCTACACCTTC. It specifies CASSISGYGYTF.

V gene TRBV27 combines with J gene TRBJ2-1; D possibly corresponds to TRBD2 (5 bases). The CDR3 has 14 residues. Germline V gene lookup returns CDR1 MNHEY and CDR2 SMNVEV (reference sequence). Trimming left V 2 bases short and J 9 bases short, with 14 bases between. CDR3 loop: CASSLSGPVVEQFF. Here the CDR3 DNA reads TGTGCCAGCAGTTTAAGCGGCCCGGTCGTTGAGCAGTTCTTC.